This T cell receptor (beta chain) emerged from a study of lymphopenia after photon versus proton radiotherapy. The CDR3 contains 13 residues. Germline V gene lookup returns CDR1 SNHLY and CDR2 FYNNEI. V was clipped by 8 bases and J by 2 bases; unmatched bases: 5. The assay was immunoSEQ multiplex PCR, and TCRdb's table has in-frame clones only and misses some. Of 55,000 to 70,000 clones in the sample, approximately 90% are singletons; the top ten hold roughly 2.3%. The TCR was taken from a middle-aged woman with cholangiocarcinoma. The genes are TRBV2 and TRBJ2-5; 7 nucleotides line up with TRBD1. The sample consisted of peripheral blood, taken from a patient treated with photon-based radiotherapy. CDR3 sequence: CASGRDSQETQYF. CDR3 nucleotides: TGTGCCAGCGGACGGGACAGTCAAGAGACCCAGTACTTC.